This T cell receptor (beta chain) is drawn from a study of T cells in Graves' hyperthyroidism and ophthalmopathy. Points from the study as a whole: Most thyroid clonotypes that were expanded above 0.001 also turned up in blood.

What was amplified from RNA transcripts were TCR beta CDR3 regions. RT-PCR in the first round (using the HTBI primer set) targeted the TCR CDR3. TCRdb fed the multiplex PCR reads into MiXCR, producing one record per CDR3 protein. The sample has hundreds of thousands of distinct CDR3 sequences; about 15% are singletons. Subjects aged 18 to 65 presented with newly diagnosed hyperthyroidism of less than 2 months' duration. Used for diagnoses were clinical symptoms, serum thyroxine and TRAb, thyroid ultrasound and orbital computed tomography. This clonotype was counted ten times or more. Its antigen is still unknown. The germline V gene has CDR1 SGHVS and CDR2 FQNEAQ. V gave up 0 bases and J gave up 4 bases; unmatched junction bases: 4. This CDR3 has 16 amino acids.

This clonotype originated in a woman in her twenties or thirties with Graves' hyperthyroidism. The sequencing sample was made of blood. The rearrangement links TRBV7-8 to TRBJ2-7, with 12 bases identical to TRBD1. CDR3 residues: CASSLARGQGAYEQYF. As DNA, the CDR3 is TGTGCCAGCAGCTTAGCGAGGGGACAGGGGGCTTACGAGCAGTACTTC.